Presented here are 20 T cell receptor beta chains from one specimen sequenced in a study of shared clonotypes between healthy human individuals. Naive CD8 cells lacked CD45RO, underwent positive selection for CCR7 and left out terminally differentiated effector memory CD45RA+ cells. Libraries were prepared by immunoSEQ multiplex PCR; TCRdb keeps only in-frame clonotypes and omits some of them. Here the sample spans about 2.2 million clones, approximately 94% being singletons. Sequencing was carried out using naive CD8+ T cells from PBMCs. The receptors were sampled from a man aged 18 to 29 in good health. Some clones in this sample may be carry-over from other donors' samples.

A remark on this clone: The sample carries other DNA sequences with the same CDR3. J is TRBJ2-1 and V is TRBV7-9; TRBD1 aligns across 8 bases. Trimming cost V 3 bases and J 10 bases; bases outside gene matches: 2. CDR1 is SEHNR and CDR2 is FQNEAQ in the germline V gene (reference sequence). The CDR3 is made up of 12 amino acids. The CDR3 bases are TGTGCCAGCAGCTTGGACAGGGTAGAGCAGTTCTTC. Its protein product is CASSLDRVEQFF. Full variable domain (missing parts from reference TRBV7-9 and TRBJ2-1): DTGVSQNPRHKITKRGQNVTFRCDPISEHNRLYWYRQTLGQGPEFLTYFQNEAQLEKSRLLSDRFSAERPKGSFSTLEIQRTEQGDSAMYLCASSLDRVEQFFGPGTRLTVL.

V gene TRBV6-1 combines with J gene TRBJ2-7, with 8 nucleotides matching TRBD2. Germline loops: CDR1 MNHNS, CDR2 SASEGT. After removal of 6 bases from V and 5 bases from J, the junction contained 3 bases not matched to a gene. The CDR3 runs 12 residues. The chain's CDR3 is CASSGLANEQYF. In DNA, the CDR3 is TGTGCCAGCAGCGGACTAGCCAACGAGCAGTACTTC.

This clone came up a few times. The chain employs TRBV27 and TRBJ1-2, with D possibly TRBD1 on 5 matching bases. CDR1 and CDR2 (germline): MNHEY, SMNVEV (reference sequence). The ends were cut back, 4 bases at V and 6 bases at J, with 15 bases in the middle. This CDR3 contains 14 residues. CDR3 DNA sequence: TGTGCCAGCAGTTCCTCTGCAGGGAGGAATGGCTACACCTTC. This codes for CASSSSAGRNGYTF.

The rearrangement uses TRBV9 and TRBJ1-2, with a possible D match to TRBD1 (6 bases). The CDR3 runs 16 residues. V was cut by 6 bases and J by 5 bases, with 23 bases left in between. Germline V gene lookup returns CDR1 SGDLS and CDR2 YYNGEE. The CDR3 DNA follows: TGTGCCAGCACTCAAGGAGGAGCAGGGGACTTTTATGGCTACACCTTC. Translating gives CASTQGGAGDFYGYTF.

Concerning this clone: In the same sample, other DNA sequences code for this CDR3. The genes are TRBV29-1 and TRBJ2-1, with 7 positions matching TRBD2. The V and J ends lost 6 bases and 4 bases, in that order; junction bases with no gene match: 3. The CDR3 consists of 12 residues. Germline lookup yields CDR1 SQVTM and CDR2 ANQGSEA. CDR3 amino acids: CSVVAGYNEQFF. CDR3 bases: TGCAGCGTGGTAGCGGGTTACAATGAGCAGTTCTTC.

CDR3 DNA sequence: TGTGCCAGCAGGGCCGAGGCAGCGCCCACCTACGAGCAGTACTTC. This codes for CASRAEAAPTYEQYF. V usage is TRBV7-9 and J usage is TRBJ2-7; D gene unclear. Trimming stripped 6 bases from V and 2 bases from J, with 17 bases between. Germline values: CDR1 SEHNR, CDR2 FQNEAQ (reference sequence). The CDR3 spans 15 residues.

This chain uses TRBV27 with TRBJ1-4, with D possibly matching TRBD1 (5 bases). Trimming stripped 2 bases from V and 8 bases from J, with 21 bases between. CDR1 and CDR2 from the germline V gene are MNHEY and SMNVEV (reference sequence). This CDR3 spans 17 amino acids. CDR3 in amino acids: CASSLRSSRVVKEKLFF. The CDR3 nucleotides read TGTGCCAGCAGTTTACGGTCTTCCAGGGTCGTGAAGGAAAAACTGTTTTTT.

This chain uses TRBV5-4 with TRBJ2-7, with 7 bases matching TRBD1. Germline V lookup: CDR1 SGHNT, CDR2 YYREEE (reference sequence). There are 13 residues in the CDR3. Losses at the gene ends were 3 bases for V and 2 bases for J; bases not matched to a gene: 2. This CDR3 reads CASSWDSPYEQYF. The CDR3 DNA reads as TGTGCCAGCAGCTGGGACAGTCCCTACGAGCAGTACTTC.

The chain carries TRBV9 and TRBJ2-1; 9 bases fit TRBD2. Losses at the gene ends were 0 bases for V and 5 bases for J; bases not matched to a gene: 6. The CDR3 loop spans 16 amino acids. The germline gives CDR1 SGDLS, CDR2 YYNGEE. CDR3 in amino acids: CASSVGIAGVNNEQFF. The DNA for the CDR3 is TGTGCCAGCAGCGTAGGAATAGCGGGGGTGAACAATGAGCAGTTCTTC. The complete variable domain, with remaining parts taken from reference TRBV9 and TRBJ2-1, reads DSGVTQTPKHLITATGQRVTLRCSPRSGDLSVYWYQQSLDQGLQFLIQYYNGEERAKGNILERFSAQQFPDLHSELNLSSLELGDSALYFCASSVGIAGVNNEQFFGPGTRLTVL.

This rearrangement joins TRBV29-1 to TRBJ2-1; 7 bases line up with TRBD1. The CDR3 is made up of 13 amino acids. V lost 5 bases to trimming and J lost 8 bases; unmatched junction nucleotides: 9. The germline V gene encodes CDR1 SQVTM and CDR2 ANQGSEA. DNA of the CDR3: TGCAGCGTTCCGACAGGGAAAGTCTATGAGCAGTTCTTC. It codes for CSVPTGKVYEQFF.

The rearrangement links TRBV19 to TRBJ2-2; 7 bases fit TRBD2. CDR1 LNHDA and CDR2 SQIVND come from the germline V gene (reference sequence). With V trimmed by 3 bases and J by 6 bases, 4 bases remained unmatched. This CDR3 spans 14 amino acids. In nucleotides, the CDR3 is TGTGCCAGTAGTATTGTCGCGGGAGCCGGGGAGCTGTTTTTT. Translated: CASSIVAGAGELFF.

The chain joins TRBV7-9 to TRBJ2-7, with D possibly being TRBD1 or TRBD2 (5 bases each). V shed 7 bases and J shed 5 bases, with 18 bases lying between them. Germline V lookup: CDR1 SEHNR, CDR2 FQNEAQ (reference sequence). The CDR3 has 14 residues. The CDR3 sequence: CASTRQGVPNEQYF. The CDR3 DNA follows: TGTGCCAGCACTCGGCAGGGAGTTCCGAACGAGCAGTACTTC.

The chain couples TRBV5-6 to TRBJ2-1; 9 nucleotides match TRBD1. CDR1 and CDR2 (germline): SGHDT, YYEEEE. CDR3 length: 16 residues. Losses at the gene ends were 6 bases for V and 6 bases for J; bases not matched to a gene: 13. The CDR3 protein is CASTAGTGILGNEQFF. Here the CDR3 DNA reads TGTGCCAGCACAGCCGGGACAGGGATACTGGGCAATGAGCAGTTCTTC.

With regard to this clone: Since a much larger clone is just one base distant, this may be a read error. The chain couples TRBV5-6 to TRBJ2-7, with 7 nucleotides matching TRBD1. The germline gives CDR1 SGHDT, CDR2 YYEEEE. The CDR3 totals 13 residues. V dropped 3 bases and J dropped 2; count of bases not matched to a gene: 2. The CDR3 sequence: CASSWGQTYEQYF. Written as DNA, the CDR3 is TGTGCCAGCAGCTGGGGACAGACCTACGAGCAGTACTTC.

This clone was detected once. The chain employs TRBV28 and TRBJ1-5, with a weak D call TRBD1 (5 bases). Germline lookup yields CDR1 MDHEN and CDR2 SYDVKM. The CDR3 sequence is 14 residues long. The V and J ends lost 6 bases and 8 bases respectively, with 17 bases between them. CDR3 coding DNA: TGTGCCAGCAGCAGGGCACCCCTGAGTAAGCCCCAGCATTTT. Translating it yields CASSRAPLSKPQHF.

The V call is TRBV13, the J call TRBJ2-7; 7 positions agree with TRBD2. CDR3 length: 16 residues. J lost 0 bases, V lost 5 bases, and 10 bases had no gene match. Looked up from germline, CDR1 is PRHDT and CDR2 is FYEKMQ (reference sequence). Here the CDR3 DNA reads TGTGCCAGCAGCCTATCCTTTGCGGGGGACTCCTACGAGCAGTACTTC. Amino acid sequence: CASSLSFAGDSYEQYF.

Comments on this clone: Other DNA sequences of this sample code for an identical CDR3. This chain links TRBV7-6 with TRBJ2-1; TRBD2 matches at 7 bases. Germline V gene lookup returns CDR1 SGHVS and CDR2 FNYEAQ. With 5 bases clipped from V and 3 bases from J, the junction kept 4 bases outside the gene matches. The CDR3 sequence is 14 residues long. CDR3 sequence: CASSLGGSYNEQFF. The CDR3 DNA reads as TGTGCCAGCAGCCTCGGGGGGAGCTACAATGAGCAGTTCTTC.

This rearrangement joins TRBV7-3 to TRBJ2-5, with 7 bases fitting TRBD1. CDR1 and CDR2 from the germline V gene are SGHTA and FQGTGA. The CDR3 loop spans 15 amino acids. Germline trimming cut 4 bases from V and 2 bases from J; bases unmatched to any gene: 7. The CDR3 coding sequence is TGTGCCAGCAGCTATGACAGGGTATTACAAGAGACCCAGTACTTC. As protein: CASSYDRVLQETQYF.

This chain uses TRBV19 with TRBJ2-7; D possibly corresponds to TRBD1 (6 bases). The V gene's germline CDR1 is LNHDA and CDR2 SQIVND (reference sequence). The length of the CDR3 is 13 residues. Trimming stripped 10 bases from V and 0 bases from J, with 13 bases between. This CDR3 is CATRTESSYEQYF. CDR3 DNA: TGTGCCACCCGGACAGAAAGCTCCTACGAGCAGTACTTC.

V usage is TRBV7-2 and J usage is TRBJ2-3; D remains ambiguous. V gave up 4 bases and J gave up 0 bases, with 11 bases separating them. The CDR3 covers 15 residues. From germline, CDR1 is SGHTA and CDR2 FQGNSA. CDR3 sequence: CASSSIRRSTDTQYF. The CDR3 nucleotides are TGTGCCAGCAGCTCCATCCGCAGGAGCACAGATACGCAGTATTTT.